This TCR beta chain was captured in a study of blood T cell repertoires in COVID-19. Overall study context: Some COVID-19 samples were acute and others convalescent; all came from the United States, Italy and Spain. T cells, B-cell-depleted T cells, or PBMCs provided the cDNA or gDNA that served as material.

Per the study methods: Amplification with reference gene primers provided the estimates of nucleated cell counts. Clones were read by immunoSEQ multiplex PCR, and TCRdb kept only the in-frame ones, dropping some. That table supplies the V and J calls and clone size; D and trimming were determined from the DNA. The table shows around 250,000 clones, with around nine tenths occurring only once. CDR1 and CDR2 (germline): LNHDA, SQIVND (reference sequence). The CDR3 is 13 residues long. Trimming took 1 base from V and 7 from J; bases not matched to a gene: 3. The source is a woman in her fifties or sixties who had recovered from COVID-19. This chain links TRBV19 with TRBJ1-2; 7 bases are shared with TRBD1. Sequencing was done on a sample of peripheral blood. CDR3 in DNA: TGTGCCAGTAGTATAGGAGGGGGCGGTGGCTACACCTTC. As protein: CASSIGGGGGYTF.